A single sample gave rise to the 5 T cell receptor beta chains below, sequenced in a study of T cell responses to AZD1222 COVID-19 vaccine. Sequencing used immunoSEQ multiplex PCR; TCRdb keeps in-frame clones, though not all of them. The repertoire has 100,000 to 150,000 clones, around 87% of them found once; the top ten carry about 10%. This specimen was peripheral blood, taken on day 0 of AZD1222 vaccination. These receptors were collected from an adult in good health.

This clone was observed at least ten times. At the DNA level, this CDR3 is encoded by other sequences in the same sample as well. This rearrangement joins TRBV7-2 to TRBJ1-1, with D perhaps TRBD1 (5 bases). The CDR3 is 13 residues long. V shed 5 bases and J shed 5 bases, with 12 bases lying between them. Germline-derived CDR1 and CDR2 are SGHTA and FQGNSA. The CDR3 bases are TGTGCCAGCAGCCCAGGGCGGAATACTGAAGCTTTCTTT. It yields the protein CASSPGRNTEAFF.

The chain couples TRBV28 to TRBJ2-5; 7 nucleotides line up with TRBD2. The trim removed 1 base at V and 4 bases at J, leaving 6 bases unmatched. The CDR3 is 15 residues long. The germline gives CDR1 MDHEN, CDR2 SYDVKM. Here the CDR3 DNA reads TGTGCCAGCAGTTTATTCGGGGGGAGGAGAGAGACCCAGTACTTC. This gives the protein CASSLFGGRRETQYF.

Written as DNA, the CDR3 is TGTGCCAGCAGCTTATTTGCGGGAGACACAGATACGCAGTATTTT. This translates into CASSLFAGDTDTQYF. The gene calls are TRBV7-2 and TRBJ2-3, with 7 bases matching TRBD2. Germline CDR1 reads SGHTA; CDR2 reads FQGNSA. This CDR3 comprises 15 residues. The V gene end was trimmed by 2 bases and the J gene end by 2 bases; junction bases not matched to a gene: 4.

V is TRBV28 and J is TRBJ2-7, with D perhaps TRBD2 (5 bases). The V end lost 3 bases, the J end lost 3 bases, and 6 bases lay between the germline ends. Germline V gives CDR1 MDHEN, CDR2 SYDVKM. This CDR3 region has 12 residues. The CDR3 is CASSFGDYEQYF. CDR3 in DNA: TGTGCCAGCAGTTTCGGGGACTACGAGCAGTACTTC. The variable domain in full, completed from reference TRBV28 and TRBJ2-7, reads DVKVTQSSRYLVKRTGEKVFLECVQDMDHENMFWYRQDPGLGLRLIYFSYDVKMKEKGDIPEGYSVSREKKERFSLILESASTNQTSMYLCASSFGDYEQYFGPGTRLTVT.

The V gene is TRBV4-3, the J gene TRBJ2-3, with TRBD2 matching over 11 bases. Trimming at V came to 0 bases and at J to 0 bases, leaving 11 bases not matched to a gene. The CDR3 is 20 residues long. CDR1 and CDR2 from the germline V gene are LGHNA and YSLEER. The CDR3 bases are TGCGCCAGCAGCCAAGATTGGTCTAGCGGGAGGCACACTAGCACAGATACGCAGTATTTT. The encoded protein is CASSQDWSSGRHTSTDTQYF.